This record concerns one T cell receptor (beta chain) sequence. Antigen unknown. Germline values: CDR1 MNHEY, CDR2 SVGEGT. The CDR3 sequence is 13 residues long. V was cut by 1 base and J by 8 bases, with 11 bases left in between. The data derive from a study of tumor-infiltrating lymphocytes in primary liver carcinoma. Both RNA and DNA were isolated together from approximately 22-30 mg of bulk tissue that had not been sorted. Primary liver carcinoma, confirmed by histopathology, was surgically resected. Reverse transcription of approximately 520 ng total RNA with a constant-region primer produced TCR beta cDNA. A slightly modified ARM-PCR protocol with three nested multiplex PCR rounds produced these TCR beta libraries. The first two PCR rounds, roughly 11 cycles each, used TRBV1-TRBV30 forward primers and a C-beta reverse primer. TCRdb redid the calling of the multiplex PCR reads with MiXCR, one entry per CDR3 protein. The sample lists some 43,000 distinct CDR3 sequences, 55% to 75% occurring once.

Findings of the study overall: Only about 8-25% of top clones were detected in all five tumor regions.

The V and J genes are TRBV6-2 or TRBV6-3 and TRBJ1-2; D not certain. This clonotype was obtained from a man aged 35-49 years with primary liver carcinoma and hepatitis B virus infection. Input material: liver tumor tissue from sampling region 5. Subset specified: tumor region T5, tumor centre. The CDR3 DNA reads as TGTGCCAGCAGTTACTATGTAAGGGTAGGCTACACCTTC. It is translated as CASSYYVRVGYTF.